This TCR beta chain comes out of a study of T-cell reconstitution after alpha-beta-depleted transplantation in children listed by TCRdb under 2016. Study-level background: Using TCR repertoire profiling, the study followed T-cell immune reconstitution in a quantitative way in children after TCRalphabeta/CD19-depleted allogeneic hematopoietic cell transplantation.

This clonotype occurred a few times. Its antigen is not yet known. Base quality data are lacking; no much larger clone is found one base away. Receptors were amplified or captured by PCR. Instrument used: Illumina HiSeq 2500. TCR libraries were prepared with molecular barcoding, using unique molecular identifiers to normalize TCRbeta repertoire quantification. Using fastp trimming at Q25 and MiXCR clonotype assembly, TCRdb reanalyzed the public sequencing data and kept in-frame beta chains. When rows share a CDR3 protein, they turn into one entry using the most common DNA and genes. The table for this sample lists hundreds of thousands of distinct CDR3 sequences; approximately 10% of them were counted only once. The ten largest clones capture approximately 2% of the sample. Counted from cysteine to phenylalanine, this CDR3 has 16 amino acids. Of the read, only the CDR3 DNA is kept; its 48 bases are in frame from base 1. At the junction V is shortened by 2 bases and J by 6 bases, with 16 bases in between. In the germline V gene, CDR1 corresponds to KGHDR and CDR2 to SFDVKD.

What the research found in general, with its limitations: The apparently early alphabetaT-cell count recovery about two months after transplant was reportedly dependent on only several hundred rapidly expanded clones derived from non-depleted graft cells. Hyperexpanded clone frequencies declined over subsequent months; after one year, T-cell counts and TCRbeta diversity were mostly attributed to newly produced T cells. In some patients, the high TCRbeta diversity seen at day 60 was put down to recipient T cells and intrathymic progenitors that had survived conditioning.

This specimen's treatment or condition label, per the study, means: allogeneic hematopoietic cell transplantation with graft depleted of TCRalphabeta T cells and CD19 B cells. The transplant recipients were children given TCRalphabeta/CD19-depleted allogeneic hematopoietic cell grafts. The specimen was PBMCs, collected before TCRalphabeta/CD19-depleted stem cell transplant. This receptor was obtained from a child aged 2 to 10 with inherited bone marrow failure, due to receive a stem cell transplant. The chain was built from TRBV24-1 and TRBJ2-1; too little of a D gene remains to name it. The DNA sequence is as follows: TGTGCCACCAGTGATTCTCACGCTGGCCTATTCAATGAGCAGTTCTTC. Translated, it reads CATSDSHAGLFNEQFF.